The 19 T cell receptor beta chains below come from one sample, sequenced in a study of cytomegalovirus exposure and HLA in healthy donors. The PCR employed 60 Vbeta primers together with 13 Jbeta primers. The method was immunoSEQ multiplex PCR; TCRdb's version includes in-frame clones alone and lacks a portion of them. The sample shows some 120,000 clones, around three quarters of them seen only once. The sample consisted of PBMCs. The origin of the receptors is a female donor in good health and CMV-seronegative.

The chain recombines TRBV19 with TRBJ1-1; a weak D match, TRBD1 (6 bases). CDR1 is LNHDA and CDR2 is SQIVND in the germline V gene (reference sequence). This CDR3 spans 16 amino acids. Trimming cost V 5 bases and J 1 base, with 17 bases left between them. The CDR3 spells CASSSLQGPKNTEAFF. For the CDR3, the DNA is TGTGCCAGTAGTTCCCTACAGGGTCCCAAGAACACTGAAGCTTTCTTT.

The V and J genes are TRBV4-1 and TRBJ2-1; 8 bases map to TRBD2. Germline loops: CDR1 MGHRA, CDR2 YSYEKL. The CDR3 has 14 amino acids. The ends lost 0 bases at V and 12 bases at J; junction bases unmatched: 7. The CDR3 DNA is TGCGCCAGCAGCCAAGATCCGGGGAGCGGGGGGCAGTTCTTC. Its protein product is CASSQDPGSGGQFF.

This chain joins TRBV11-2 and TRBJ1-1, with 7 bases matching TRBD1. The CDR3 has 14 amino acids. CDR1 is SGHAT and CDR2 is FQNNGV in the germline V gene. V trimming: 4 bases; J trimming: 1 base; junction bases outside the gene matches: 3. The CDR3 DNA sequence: TGTGCCAGCAGCTCGTACAGGGGGAACACTGAAGCTTTCTTT. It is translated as CASSSYRGNTEAFF.

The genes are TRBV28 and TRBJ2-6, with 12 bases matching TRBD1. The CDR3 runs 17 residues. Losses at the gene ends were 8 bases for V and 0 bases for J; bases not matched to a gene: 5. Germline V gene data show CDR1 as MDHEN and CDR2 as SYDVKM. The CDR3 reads CASGPGQGASGANVLTF. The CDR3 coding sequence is TGTGCCAGCGGTCCGGGACAGGGGGCCTCTGGGGCCAACGTCCTGACTTTC.

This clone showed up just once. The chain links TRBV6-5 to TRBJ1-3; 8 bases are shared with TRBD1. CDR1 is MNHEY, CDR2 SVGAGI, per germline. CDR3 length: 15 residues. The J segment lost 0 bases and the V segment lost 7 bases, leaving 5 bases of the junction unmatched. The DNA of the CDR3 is TGTGCCAGCACCTCGGACAGGGACTCTGGAAACACCATATATTTT. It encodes CASTSDRDSGNTIYF.

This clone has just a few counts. The CDR3 reads CASSLSQGNRYGYTF. The CDR3 DNA sequence: TGTGCCAGCAGCTTGTCCCAGGGTAATAGGTATGGCTACACCTTC. The chain has TRBV5-4 and TRBJ1-2; TRBD1 might be the D (5 bases). There are 15 residues in the CDR3. Deletions cut 1 base from V and 5 bases from J, with 15 bases between. From germline, CDR1 is SGHNT and CDR2 YYREEE (reference sequence). The complete variable domain, with remaining parts taken from reference TRBV5-4 and TRBJ1-2, reads ETGVTQSPTHLIKTRGQQVTLRCSSQSGHNTVSWYQQALGQGPQFIFQYYREEENGRGNFPPRFSGLQFPNYSSELNVNALELDDSALYLCASSLSQGNRYGYTFGSGTRLTVV.

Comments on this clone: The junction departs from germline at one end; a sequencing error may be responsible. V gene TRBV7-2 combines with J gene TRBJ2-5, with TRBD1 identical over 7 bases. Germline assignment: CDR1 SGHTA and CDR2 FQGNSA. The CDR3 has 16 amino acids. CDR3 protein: CASSLGKDRRQGTQYF. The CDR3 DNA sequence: TGTGCCAGCAGCTTAGGAAAGGACAGGCGCCAAGGGACCCAGTACTTC. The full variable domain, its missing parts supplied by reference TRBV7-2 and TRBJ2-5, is GAGVSQSPSNKVTEKGKDVELRCDPISGHTALYWYRQSLGQGLEFLIYFQGNSAPDKSGLPSDRFSAERTGGSVSTLTIQRTQQEDSAVYLCASSLGKDRRQGTQYFGPGTRLLVL.

The DNA of the CDR3 is TGTGCCAGCAGCTTAGCCGGGGGACAGCCCCAGCATTTT. Its protein product is CASSLAGGQPQHF. The chain recombines TRBV11-1 with TRBJ1-5, with D possibly matching TRBD1 (5 bases). The CDR3 covers 13 residues. V dropped 0 bases and J dropped 7 bases, with 7 bases sitting between them. Germline-derived CDR1 and CDR2 are SGHAT and FQDESV (reference sequence).

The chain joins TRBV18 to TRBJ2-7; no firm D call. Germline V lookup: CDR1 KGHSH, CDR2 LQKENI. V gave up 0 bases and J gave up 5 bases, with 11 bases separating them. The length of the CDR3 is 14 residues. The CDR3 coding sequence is TGTGCCAGCTCACCACCGATAGCAGTCGACGAGCAGTACTTC. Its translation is CASSPPIAVDEQYF.

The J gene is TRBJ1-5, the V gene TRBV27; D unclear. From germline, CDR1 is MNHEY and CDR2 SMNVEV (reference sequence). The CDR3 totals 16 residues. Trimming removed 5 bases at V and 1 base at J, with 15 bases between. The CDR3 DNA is TGTGCCAGCAGTCCCATTGTCCAGAGGAGCAATCAGCCCCAGCATTTT. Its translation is CASSPIVQRSNQPQHF.

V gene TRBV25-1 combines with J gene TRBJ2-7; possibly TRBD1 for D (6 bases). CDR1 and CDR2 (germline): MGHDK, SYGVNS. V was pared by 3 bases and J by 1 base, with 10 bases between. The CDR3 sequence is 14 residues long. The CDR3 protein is CASSDRGLSYEQYF. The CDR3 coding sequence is TGTGCCAGCAGTGACAGGGGTTTGTCCTACGAGCAGTACTTC.

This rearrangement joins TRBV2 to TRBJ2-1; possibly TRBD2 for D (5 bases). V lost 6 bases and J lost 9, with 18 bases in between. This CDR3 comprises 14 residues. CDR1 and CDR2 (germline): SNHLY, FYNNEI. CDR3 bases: TGTGCCAGCAGACTAGAGGAAAGGGCACGTGAGCAGTTCTTC. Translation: CASRLEERAREQFF.

CDR3 amino acids: CASSFQGAYEQYF. The CDR3 nucleotides are TGTGCCAGCAGCTTCCAGGGTGCTTACGAGCAGTACTTC. The genes are TRBV5-4 and TRBJ2-7, with a possible D match to TRBD1 (5 bases). The CDR3 covers 13 residues. The V end was cut by 2 bases, the J end by 4 bases, with 10 bases between. Germline-derived CDR1 and CDR2 are SGHNT and YYREEE (reference sequence).

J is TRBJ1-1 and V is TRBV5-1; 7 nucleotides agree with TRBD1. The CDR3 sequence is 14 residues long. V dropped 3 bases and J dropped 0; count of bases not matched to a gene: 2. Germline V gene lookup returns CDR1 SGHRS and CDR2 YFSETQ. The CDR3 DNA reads TGCGCCAGCAGCTCCGGACAGGTGAACACTGAAGCTTTCTTT. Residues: CASSSGQVNTEAFF.

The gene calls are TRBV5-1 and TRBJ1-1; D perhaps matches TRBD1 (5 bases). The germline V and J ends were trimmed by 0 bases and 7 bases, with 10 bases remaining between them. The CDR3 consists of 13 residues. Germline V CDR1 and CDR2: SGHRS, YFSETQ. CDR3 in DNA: TGCGCCAGCAGCTTGGCCGGAGGGGTTGAAGCTTTCTTT. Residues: CASSLAGGVEAFF.

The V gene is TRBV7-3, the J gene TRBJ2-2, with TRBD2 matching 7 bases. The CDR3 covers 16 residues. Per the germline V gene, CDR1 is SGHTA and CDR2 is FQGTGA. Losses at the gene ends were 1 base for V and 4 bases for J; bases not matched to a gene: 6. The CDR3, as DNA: TGTGCCAGCAGCTTAAACGGCGGGAGAGCCACCGGGGAGCTGTTTTTT. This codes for CASSLNGGRATGELFF.

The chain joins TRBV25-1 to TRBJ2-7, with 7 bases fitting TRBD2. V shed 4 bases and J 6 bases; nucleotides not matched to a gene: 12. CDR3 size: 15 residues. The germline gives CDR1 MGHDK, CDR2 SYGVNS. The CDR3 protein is CASSVAPGLVGEQYF. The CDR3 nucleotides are TGTGCCAGCAGTGTTGCCCCCGGACTAGTGGGCGAGCAGTACTTC.

CDR3 nucleotide sequence: TGTGCCATCAGTGAGGAGGTCCCCCCCCGTTTTGTCATATTAAGGTCCACAACTAATGAAAAACTGTTTTTT. It is translated as CAISEEVPPRFVILRSTTNEKLFF. The chain employs TRBV10-3 and TRBJ1-4; D gene ambiguous. Trimming took 2 bases from V and 0 from J, leaving 34 bases between them. The CDR3 has 24 amino acids. CDR1 and CDR2 from the germline V gene are ENHRY and SYGVKD.

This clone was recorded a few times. CDR3 bases: TGTGCCAGCAGCCCGGGGTTGGGACAGGGAGGGAGCACTGAAGCTTTCTTT. This translates into CASSPGLGQGGSTEAFF. The chain couples TRBV27 to TRBJ1-1; the match to TRBD1 covers 9 bases. Germline CDR1 and CDR2: MNHEY and SMNVEV (reference sequence). The CDR3 is 17 residues long. With 6 bases clipped from V and 4 bases from J, the junction kept 15 bases outside the gene matches.